These 27 T cell receptor beta chains originate from one sample sequenced in a study of control samples from healthy donors and cancer patients. The repertoire was sequenced with immunoSEQ multiplex PCR; TCRdb's copy has only in-frame clones and lacks some. The sample yields around 100,000 clones, 88% seen once. What was sequenced was blood. These receptors were taken from a man between 25 and 39 years old in good health.

The chain combines TRBV5-1 with TRBJ2-7; TRBD2 aligns across 13 bases. Trimming removed 4 bases from V and 3 bases from J; junction bases left unmatched: 7. Germline-derived CDR1 and CDR2 are SGHRS and YFSETQ. This CDR3 contains 16 residues. CDR3 sequence reads: CASSTRTSGSSYEQYF. CDR3 bases: TGCGCCAGCAGCACCCGGACTAGCGGGAGTAGCTACGAGCAGTACTTC.

The chain couples TRBV27 to TRBJ1-1; D unresolved. V gave up 3 bases and J gave up 4 bases, with 15 bases separating them. Germline V gene lookup returns CDR1 MNHEY and CDR2 SMNVEV (reference sequence). The CDR3 is 15 residues long. The CDR3 spells CASSFRLTRSTEAFF. The CDR3 DNA follows: TGTGCCAGCAGTTTCCGGCTCACGAGGAGCACTGAAGCTTTCTTT.

V usage is TRBV7-8 and J usage is TRBJ2-7, with 11 bases identical to TRBD2. Trimming cost V 5 bases and J 7 bases; bases outside gene matches: 13. The germline V gene has CDR1 SGHVS and CDR2 FQNEAQ. This CDR3 region has 16 residues. CDR3 residues: CASSPETVAGGREQYF. The CDR3 DNA reads as TGTGCCAGCAGCCCCGAGACGGTAGCGGGAGGGAGAGAGCAGTACTTC.

This clone was seen only once. The chain joins TRBV7-3 to TRBJ2-3; 7 nucleotides match TRBD2. The germline V gene has CDR1 SGHTA and CDR2 FQGTGA. The CDR3 sequence is 13 residues long. Trimming removed 8 bases from V and 2 bases from J; junction bases left unmatched: 4. Here the CDR3 reads CASGRDVTDTQYF. The CDR3 DNA reads TGTGCCAGCGGGAGGGACGTCACAGATACGCAGTATTTT. Supplemented by reference TRBV7-3 and TRBJ2-3, the full variable domain reads GAGVSQTPSNKVTEKGKYVELRCDPISGHTALYWYRQSLGQGPEFLIYFQGTGAADDSGLPNDRFFAVRPEGSVSTLKIQRTERGDSAVYLCASGRDVTDTQYFGPGTRLTVL.

The chain recombines TRBV28 with TRBJ2-1; 14 positions match TRBD2. The V segment lost 4 bases and the J segment 8 bases; nucleotides outside the gene matches: 7. The CDR3 is made up of 16 amino acids. Germline V lookup: CDR1 MDHEN, CDR2 SYDVKM. For the CDR3, the DNA is TGTGCCAGCAGTTCCTCCGGGACTAGCGGGAGCTATGAGCAGTTCTTC. As protein: CASSSSGTSGSYEQFF.

This sequence joins TRBV18 and TRBJ2-1; the match to TRBD2 covers 7 bases. This CDR3 comprises 15 residues. From germline, CDR1 is KGHSH and CDR2 LQKENI. J gave up 12 bases and V 1 base, and 12 bases lay outside the gene matches. This chain's CDR3 is CASSPQVAGDLGQFF. The DNA of the CDR3 is TGTGCCAGCTCACCACAAGTTGCGGGAGACCTTGGGCAGTTCTTC.

The V and J genes are TRBV10-2 and TRBJ2-1; TRBD2 agrees at 14 bases. The CDR3 runs to 17 residues. Germline V gene lookup returns CDR1 WSHSY and CDR2 SAAADI. After removal of 1 base from V and 6 bases from J, the junction contained 5 bases not matched to a gene. The CDR3 DNA follows: TGCGCCAGCAGTGAGTTTGTGGGACTAGCGGGAGCCAATGAGCAGTTCTTC. Translation gives CASSEFVGLAGANEQFF.

The chain joins TRBV19 to TRBJ2-1; the D is unclear. Germline CDR1 and CDR2: LNHDA and SQIVND (reference sequence). The ends were cut back, 1 base at V and 2 bases at J, with 9 bases in the middle. The CDR3 sequence is 15 residues long. DNA for the CDR3: TGTGCCAGTAGTATAGGCCCTGGGACCTACAATGAGCAGTTCTTC. Its translation is CASSIGPGTYNEQFF.

The chain uses TRBV28 and TRBJ1-6; D not resolved. This CDR3 is built from 16 residues. V was clipped by 4 bases and J by 7 bases, with 17 bases between them. Germline V gene data show CDR1 as MDHEN and CDR2 as SYDVKM. The CDR3 nucleotides read TGTGCCAGCAGTTCCCTGGCCGCAGCCTGGAATTCACCCCTCCACTTT. It specifies CASSSLAAAWNSPLHF.

The chain combines TRBV2 with TRBJ2-1, with 7 bases identical to TRBD1. Germline assignment: CDR1 SNHLY and CDR2 FYNNEI. Germline trimming cut 3 bases from V and 3 bases from J; bases unmatched to any gene: 5. CDR3 length equals 15 residues. The CDR3 spells CASSDRQGYYNEQFF. The CDR3 region has the DNA TGTGCCAGCAGTGACCGACAGGGATACTACAATGAGCAGTTCTTC.

Remarks on this clone: At one end, the junction sequence differs from germline, possibly due to a read error. The chain combines TRBV7-3 with TRBJ2-7; D may be TRBD1 or TRBD2 (5 bases each). Germline assignment: CDR1 SGHTA and CDR2 FQGTGA. The CDR3 length is 15 residues. For the CDR3, the DNA is TGTGCCAGCAGCATAACCGGGACCGCGACCTACGAGCAGTACTTC. The encoded protein is CASSITGTATYEQYF.

This rearrangement joins TRBV3-1 (or the pseudogene TRBV3-2) to TRBJ1-5; 7 nucleotides align to TRBD1. The CDR3 sequence is 14 residues long. Germline V CDR1 and CDR2: LGHDT, YNNKEL (reference sequence). Unmatched junction bases numbered 3, after V lost 4 bases and J lost 3 bases. The CDR3 region is CASSPGQPNQPQHF. The DNA of the CDR3 is TGTGCCAGCAGCCCGGGACAGCCCAATCAGCCCCAGCATTTT.

The chain links TRBV24-1 to TRBJ2-3, with TRBD2 matching over 9 bases. This CDR3 has 18 amino acids. Germline-derived CDR1 and CDR2 are KGHDR and SFDVKD. The J segment lost 6 bases and the V segment lost 4 bases, leaving 16 bases of the junction unmatched. CDR3 region: CATSDNWALAGRGDTQYF. CDR3 nucleotide sequence: TGTGCCACCAGTGACAATTGGGCGCTAGCGGGGAGAGGGGATACGCAGTATTTT.

V usage is TRBV29-1 and J usage is TRBJ1-2, with TRBD1 identical over 7 bases. The length of the CDR3 is 11 residues. V dropped 6 bases and J dropped 8; count of bases not matched to a gene: 6. Germline V CDR1 and CDR2: SQVTM, ANQGSEA. This CDR3 reads CSVDRVYGYTF. In DNA, the CDR3 is TGCAGCGTAGACAGGGTTTACGGCTACACCTTC. The full variable domain, with the rest looked up from reference TRBV29-1 and TRBJ1-2, is SAVISQKPSRDICQRGTSLTIQCQVDSQVTMMFWYRQQPGQSLTLIATANQGSEATYESGFVIDKFPISRPNLTFSTLTVSNMSPEDSSIYLCSVDRVYGYTFGSGTRLTVV.

This chain links TRBV6-5 with TRBJ2-1, with TRBD1 identical over 7 bases. The CDR3 sequence is 14 residues long. Per germline, CDR1 MNHEY and CDR2 SVGAGI. Trimming took 6 bases from V and 6 from J; bases not matched to a gene: 8. The CDR3 DNA is TGTGCCAGCAGAATACAGGGGAACCCCAATGAGCAGTTCTTC. Amino acids: CASRIQGNPNEQFF.

This clone was seen a few times. The chain carries TRBV2 and TRBJ2-7; D gene ambiguous. The CDR3 length is 13 residues. V gave up 2 bases and J gave up 3 bases, with 8 bases separating them. CDR1 is SNHLY and CDR2 is FYNNEI in the germline V gene. CDR3 residues: CASSERLRYEQYF. CDR3 bases: TGTGCCAGCAGTGAACGGCTCCGCTACGAGCAGTACTTC. The variable domain in full, completed from reference TRBV2 and TRBJ2-7, reads EPEVTQTPSHQVTQMGQEVILRCVPISNHLYFYWYRQILGQKVEFLVSFYNNEISEKSEIFDDQFSVERPDGSNFTLKIRSTKLEDSAMYFCASSERLRYEQYFGPGTRLTVT.

The chain employs TRBV28 and TRBJ2-7; a possible D gene is TRBD2 (6 bases). Germline values: CDR1 MDHEN, CDR2 SYDVKM. The CDR3 totals 14 residues. Trimming removed 2 bases from V and 3 bases from J, with 11 bases in between. The CDR3 DNA follows: TGTGCCAGCAGTTTAAAAGGAGGGTTCTACGAGCAGTACTTC. Amino acid sequence: CASSLKGGFYEQYF.

This clone was seen once. The V call is TRBV5-5, the J call TRBJ2-7, with D possibly called TRBD1 or TRBD2 (6 bases each). V dropped 0 bases and J dropped 6 bases, with 10 bases sitting between them. CDR3 length equals 13 residues. Germline CDR1 is SGHKS and CDR2 is YYEKEE (reference sequence). The CDR3 sequence is CASSLVGGGEQYF. Written as DNA, the CDR3 is TGTGCCAGCAGCTTGGTAGGGGGAGGCGAGCAGTACTTC.

The chain carries TRBV29-1 and TRBJ2-5, with a tentative D call TRBD1 (6 bases). Germline-derived CDR1 and CDR2 are SQVTM and ANQGSEA. CDR3 length equals 13 residues. The V and J ends lost 3 bases and 1 base respectively, with 9 bases between them. CDR3 in DNA: TGCAGCGTTGATGGGGACATCCAAGAGACCCAGTACTTC. Amino acid sequence: CSVDGDIQETQYF.

V usage is TRBV24-1 and J usage is TRBJ2-6, with D perhaps matching TRBD1 or TRBD2 (5 bases each). This CDR3 is 21 amino acids long. V lost 0 bases, J lost 1 base, and 21 bases lay in between. Germline lookup yields CDR1 KGHDR and CDR2 SFDVKD. For the CDR3, the DNA is TGTGCCACCAGTGATTTGTTTAGGGACCCCAAAGCGAGTTCTGGGGCCAACGTCCTGACTTTC. It translates to CATSDLFRDPKASSGANVLTF.

The V and J genes are TRBV9 and TRBJ1-1; 11 bases line up with TRBD1. CDR3 size: 14 residues. V trimming: 4 bases; J trimming: 5 bases; junction bases outside the gene matches: 4. Germline V gene data show CDR1 as SGDLS and CDR2 as YYNGEE. The DNA of the CDR3 is TGTGCCAGCAGCCCGGACAGGGGGCGGACTGAAGCTTTCTTT. Its translation: CASSPDRGRTEAFF.

The CDR3 here is CASSLVGTNSPLHF. The DNA for the CDR3 is TGTGCCAGCAGCTTAGTGGGGACAAATTCACCCCTCCACTTT. The J gene is TRBJ1-6, the V gene TRBV7-9; possible D gene TRBD1, 6 bases. This CDR3 comprises 14 residues. V dropped 1 base and J dropped 7 bases, with 8 bases sitting between them. Germline assignment: CDR1 SEHNR and CDR2 FQNEAQ (reference sequence).

The CDR3 DNA reads TGTGCCAGCAGCTTAGCGGGGACAGTCATTCGCACAGATACGCAGTATTTT. Translated: CASSLAGTVIRTDTQYF. The chain is built from TRBV11-1 and TRBJ2-3; 7 positions agree with TRBD1. Germline V gene data show CDR1 as SGHAT and CDR2 as FQDESV (reference sequence). This CDR3 comprises 17 residues. The V and J ends lost 0 bases and 1 base, in that order; junction bases with no gene match: 7.

This clone came up once. The chain couples TRBV30 to TRBJ1-6, with 7 bases that match TRBD1. Germline loops: CDR1 GTSNPN, CDR2 SVGIG (reference sequence). V gave up 3 bases and J gave up 7 bases; unmatched junction bases: 9. This CDR3 spans 15 amino acids. CDR3 loop: CAWSPKQGNNSPLHF. The CDR3 nucleotides read TGTGCCTGGAGCCCAAAACAGGGGAACAATTCACCCCTCCACTTT.

The chain carries TRBV7-2 and TRBJ2-3; 16 bases fit TRBD2. The CDR3 extends over 19 amino acids. Germline CDR1 and CDR2: SGHTA and FQGNSA. V dropped 4 bases and J dropped 2; count of bases not matched to a gene: 9. The CDR3 coding sequence is TGTGCCAGCAGCTGGGCCCCCGGGACTAGCGGGAGGGCCACAGATACGCAGTATTTT. Protein: CASSWAPGTSGRATDTQYF.

The J gene is TRBJ2-3, the V gene TRBV6-6; 12 bases fit TRBD2. Germline assignment: CDR1 MNHNY and CDR2 SVGAGI (reference sequence). Trimming removed 11 bases from V and 2 bases from J; junction bases left unmatched: 5. This CDR3 region has 14 residues. The CDR3 nucleotides are TGTGCCGGCGCTAGCGGGAGGGACACAGATACGCAGTATTTT. Protein sequence: CAGASGRDTDTQYF.

This clone has more than one count but fewer than ten. The J gene is TRBJ1-4, the V gene TRBV5-4, with a possible D match to TRBD1 (6 bases). Trimming took off 3 bases at V and 0 bases at J, with 9 bases between the two ends. In germline, CDR1 is SGHNT, CDR2 YYREEE (reference sequence). The CDR3 spans 15 residues. The CDR3 loop is CASSWEGATNEKLFF. CDR3 DNA sequence: TGTGCCAGCAGCTGGGAGGGGGCAACTAATGAAAAACTGTTTTTT.